This TCR beta chain was found in a study of blood T cells in healthy people across ages. Study-level information: T cells yielded about one barcoded beta molecule per two cells through template switching. Regarding the study as a whole: Older age coincided with a roughly linear decline in TCR beta diversity per million T cells.

Using a J-beta primer mix together with a sample-barcoded 5' primer, a second PCR was run for about 6 to 12 cycles. TCRdb called the 5' RACE reads again in MiXCR, with one record for every CDR3 protein. The sample holds almost 1 million distinct CDR3 sequences, 51% seen once. This clonotype was picked up one time. Antigen: not known. This clonotype was obtained from a woman aged 55-75 years in good health. Specimen: blood.

The CDR3, as DNA: TGTGCCAGCAGCCAAGAGAGGCAAGGACTAGCGGACTACAATGAGCAGTACTTC. Translating it yields CASSQERQGLADYNEQYF. This sequence joins TRBV4-2 and TRBJ2-1, with TRBD2 identical over 10 bases. The DNA matches TRBJ2-7 better at its end, which makes the J call doubtful. From germline, CDR1 is LGHNA and CDR2 YNFKEQ. The CDR3 totals 18 residues.